The 4 T cell receptor beta chains below come from one sample, sequenced in a study of low-dose radiotherapy and immunotherapy resistance in tumors. Alpha and beta chains were covered, as first-strand cDNA relied on TRAV- and TRBV-specific primers. The TCRs were subjected to amplification over approximately 20 PCR cycles employing a constant-region primer in conjunction with a V-primer adapter. MiXCR, run by TCRdb on the reads, gives a single entry per CDR3 protein. The sample includes approximately 84,000 distinct CDR3 sequences, 15% to 20% of them seen just once. Time point in this sample: before trial treatment. The sequences come from PBMCs, collected before treatment. These receptors were collected from a male donor with prostate cancer.

This clonotype was seen ten or more times. This chain links TRBV12-3 or TRBV12-4 with TRBJ1-6; D is ambiguous. V shed 3 bases and J shed 10 bases, with 13 bases lying between them. This CDR3 spans 14 amino acids. CDR3 sequence: CASSFFPGGSPLHF. The CDR3 bases are TGTGCCAGCAGTTTTTTCCCTGGAGGATCACCCCTCCACTTT.

In its sample, this clonotype was seen many times. CDR3 sequence reads: CASSQASGGATDTQYF. The CDR3 nucleotides are TGTGCCAGCAGCCAAGCTAGCGGGGGGGCGACAGATACGCAGTATTTT. The V call is TRBV3-1, the J call TRBJ2-3, with 12 positions matching TRBD2. The CDR3 covers 16 residues. V shed 1 base and J 3 bases; nucleotides not matched to a gene: 2. CDR1 is LGHDT and CDR2 is YNNKEL in the germline V gene (reference sequence).

This clonotype was picked up one time. The DNA for the CDR3 is TGTGCCAGCAGCTTAGCCGACAGGGGTACTGAAGCTTTCTTT. Protein sequence: CASSLADRGTEAFF. The rearrangement joins TRBV7-9 to TRBJ1-1; 8 bases fit TRBD1. Looked up from germline, CDR1 is SEHNR and CDR2 is FQNEAQ (reference sequence). Trimming took 0 bases from V and 5 from J; bases not matched to a gene: 2. The CDR3 has 14 residues.

This clonotype was recorded many times. V and J are TRBV18 and TRBJ2-1, with 15 bases aligning to TRBD2. Unmatched junction bases numbered 15, after V lost 2 bases and J lost 4 bases. This CDR3 comprises 21 residues. Germline V gives CDR1 KGHSH, CDR2 LQKENI. Written as DNA, the CDR3 is TGTGCCAGCTCACCAACAATTATGGCCGGGACTAGCGGGGGGACTTACAATGAGCAGTTCTTC. It translates to CASSPTIMAGTSGGTYNEQFF.